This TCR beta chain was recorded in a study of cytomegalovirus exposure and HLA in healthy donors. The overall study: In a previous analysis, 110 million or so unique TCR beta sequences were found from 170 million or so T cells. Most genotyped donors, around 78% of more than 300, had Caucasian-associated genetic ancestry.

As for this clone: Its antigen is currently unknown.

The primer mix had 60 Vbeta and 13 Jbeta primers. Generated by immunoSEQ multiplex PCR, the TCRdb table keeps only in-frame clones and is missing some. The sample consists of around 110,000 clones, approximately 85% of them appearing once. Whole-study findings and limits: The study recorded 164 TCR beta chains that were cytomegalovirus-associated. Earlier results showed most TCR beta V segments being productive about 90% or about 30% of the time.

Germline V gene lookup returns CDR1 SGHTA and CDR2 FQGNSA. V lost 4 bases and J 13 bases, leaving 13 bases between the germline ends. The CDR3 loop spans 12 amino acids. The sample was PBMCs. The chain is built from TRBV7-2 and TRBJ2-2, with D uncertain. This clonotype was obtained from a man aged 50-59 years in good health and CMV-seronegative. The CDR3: CASSWNRVGLFF. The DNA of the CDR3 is TGTGCCAGCAGCTGGAACCGGGTTGGGCTGTTTTTT.